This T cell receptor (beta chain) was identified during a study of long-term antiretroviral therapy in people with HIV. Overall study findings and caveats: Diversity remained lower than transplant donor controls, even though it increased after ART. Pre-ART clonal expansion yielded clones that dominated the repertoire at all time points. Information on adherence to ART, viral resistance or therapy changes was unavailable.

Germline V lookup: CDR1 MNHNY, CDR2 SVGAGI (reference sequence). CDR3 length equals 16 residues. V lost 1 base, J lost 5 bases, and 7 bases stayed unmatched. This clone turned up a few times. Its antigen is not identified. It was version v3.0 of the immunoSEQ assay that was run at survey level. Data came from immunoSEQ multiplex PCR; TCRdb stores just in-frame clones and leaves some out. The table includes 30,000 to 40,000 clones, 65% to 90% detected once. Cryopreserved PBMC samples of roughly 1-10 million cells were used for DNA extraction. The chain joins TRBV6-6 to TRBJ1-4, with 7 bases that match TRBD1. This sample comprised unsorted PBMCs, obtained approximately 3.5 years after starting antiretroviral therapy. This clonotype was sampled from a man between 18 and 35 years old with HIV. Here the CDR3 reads CASSYYPGQPNEKLFF. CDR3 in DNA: TGTGCCAGCAGTTACTATCCGGGACAGCCAAATGAAAAACTGTTTTTT.